Listed here is a single T cell receptor (beta chain). This specimen comes from a study of T cell responses to AZD1222 COVID-19 vaccine. Repertoires were generated with immunoSEQ multiplex PCR, while TCRdb's copy carries only in-frame clones and drops some. Of 57,000 or so clones detected, 76% appear once; the ten largest clones hold roughly an eighth. The clonotype was recovered from an adult in good health. Here the sequenced sample was peripheral blood, taken on day 0 of AZD1222 vaccination.

The CDR3 bases are TGTGCCAGCACGAGTACCCGGGACGGGAACACTGAAGCTTTCTTT. It codes for CASTSTRDGNTEAFF. This rearrangement joins TRBV3-1 (or the pseudogene TRBV3-2) to TRBJ1-1; D is possibly TRBD1 (5 bases). Germline lookup yields CDR1 LGHDT and CDR2 YNNKEL (reference sequence). V lost 7 bases and J lost 1, with 16 bases in between. The CDR3 is 15 residues long.